The source of this T cell receptor (beta chain) is a study of Ad26.COV2.S vaccination and SARS-CoV-2 variants. On the study more broadly: By the intramuscular route, Ad26.COV2.S was given once, or twice 56 days apart.

Treatment here: around 19 received Ad26.COV2.S at low or high dose, single or two shots; about 5 received placebo; per-sample allocation not given. Samples came from day 63 after the first vaccine or placebo injection. Some clones are missing from TCRdb's copy, which holds only in-frame ones; the method was immunoSEQ multiplex PCR. The sample has some 480,000 clones; 70% to 90% are singletons. Study-wide findings and caveats: It is possible that the TCR breadth and depth analyses underestimated the total T cell responses.

About this clone itself: The target antigen is unknown.

CDR3 size: 13 residues. In germline, CDR1 is GTSNPN, CDR2 SVGIG (reference sequence). V lost 1 base, J lost 4 bases, and 10 bases lay in between. Sequencing was performed on peripheral blood, taken in a trial of Ad26.COV2.S vaccine versus placebo. The genes are TRBV30 and TRBJ1-2, with D possibly TRBD1 on 5 matching bases. This receptor was taken from a person aged 18 to 65 who received the Ad26.COV2.S COVID-19 vaccine or a placebo. The CDR3 nucleotides read TGTGCCTGGAGTGCGCCAGGGACCTATGGCTACACCTTC. It specifies CAWSAPGTYGYTF.